The source of this T cell receptor beta chain is a study of spatial heterogeneity in lung cancer. Overall study results and limits: In tumors, expanded intratumoral alpha and beta TCR counts tracked mutation counts.

In TCRdb, the 5' RACE reads were re-called with MiXCR into one record per CDR3 protein. The sample comprises 23,000 or so distinct CDR3 sequences, 6.4% of which are singletons, and about a tenth rests with the top ten. The time point denotes: sample taken at primary tumor resection. Without sorting, whole RNA was sequenced from tumor, nontumor lung or frozen PBMC. This clonotype is classed as medium-sized. Its cognate antigen is unknown. Sample: lung tumor tissue, taken at surgery. This TCR was sampled from a male donor with early-stage non-small cell lung cancer.

The DNA of the CDR3 is TGTGCCAGCAGTGAGGACAGGAGCTCCTACAATGAGCAGTTCTTC. Amino acid sequence: CASSEDRSSYNEQFF. The chain employs TRBV6-1 and TRBJ2-1; 7 bases match TRBD1. In germline, CDR1 is MNHNS, CDR2 SASEGT. The CDR3 totals 15 residues. V shed 3 bases, J shed 0 bases, and the junction held 2 bases outside the gene matches.